Listed here are 26 T cell receptor beta chains from one sample, sequenced in a study of CD8 T cells in Susac syndrome. RNA in amounts of roughly 0.45 to 1 ug was reverse transcribed with random hexamers. Each CDR3 protein gets one entry after TCRdb re-called the immunoSEQ multiplex PCR reads with MiXCR. The sample has some 58,000 distinct CDR3 sequences; approximately 95% are singletons. The sequencing sample was made of CD8+ T cells from PBMCs. Receptor source: a human donor with Susac syndrome.

The chain joins TRBV20-1 to TRBJ2-7; no definite D call. Looked up from germline, CDR1 is DFQATT and CDR2 is SNEGSKA (reference sequence). V was clipped by 0 bases and J by 0 bases, with 18 bases between them. There are 17 residues in the CDR3. The CDR3 DNA is TGCAGTGCTAGAGATTTAGGAAGACCCCGAAGCTCCTACGAGCAGTACTTC. Its protein is CSARDLGRPRSSYEQYF.

The chain has TRBV6-6 and TRBJ1-6; D is uncertain. This CDR3 comprises 15 residues. Germline values: CDR1 MNHNY, CDR2 SVGAGI (reference sequence). V was clipped by 4 bases and J by 8 bases, with 15 bases between them. CDR3 in amino acids: CASSFSWGSDSPLHF. In nucleotides, the CDR3 is TGTGCCAGCAGTTTTTCCTGGGGTAGCGATTCACCCCTCCACTTT.

This clonotype has a single count. The chain uses TRBV9 and TRBJ1-1, with a weak D call TRBD1 (5 bases). V was cut by 0 bases and J by 3 bases, with 12 bases left in between. CDR1 is SGDLS and CDR2 is YYNGEE in the germline V gene. This CDR3 spans 15 amino acids. The CDR3 DNA follows: TGTGCCAGCAGCGTAGAATTGGGGGTAGACACTGAAGCTTTCTTT. Translated, it gives CASSVELGVDTEAFF.

The chain carries TRBV5-1 and TRBJ2-7; D unclear. V lost 0 bases, J lost 5 bases, and 9 bases lay in between. The germline gives CDR1 SGHRS, CDR2 YFSETQ. The CDR3 runs to 13 residues. The chain's CDR3 is CASSLGGVNEQYF. DNA of the CDR3: TGCGCCAGCAGCTTGGGTGGGGTCAACGAGCAGTACTTC.

The V gene is TRBV30, the J gene TRBJ1-1; the D is unclear. Germline CDR1 and CDR2: GTSNPN and SVGIG (reference sequence). V lost 5 bases to trimming and J lost 4 bases, with 11 bases between them. The CDR3 runs 12 residues. In DNA form, the CDR3 reads TGTGCCTGGGGTTACGGAGGCACTGAAGCTTTCTTT. Translation gives CAWGYGGTEAFF. The complete variable domain, with remaining parts taken from reference TRBV30 and TRBJ1-1, reads SQTIHQWPATLVQPVGSPLSLECTVEGTSNPNLYWYRQAAGRGLQLLFYSVGIGQISSEVPQNLSASRPQDRQFILSSKKLLLSDSGFYLCAWGYGGTEAFFGQGTRLTVV.

The rearrangement links TRBV3-1 to TRBJ2-5; TRBD1 might be the D (5 bases). The CDR3 runs to 16 residues. Per germline, CDR1 LGHDT and CDR2 YNNKEL (reference sequence). V was pared by 4 bases and J by 0 bases, with 15 bases between. CDR3 in amino acids: CASSPHKGMYQETQYF. The CDR3 DNA sequence: TGTGCCAGCAGCCCCCATAAGGGGATGTACCAAGAGACCCAGTACTTC.

The rearrangement joins TRBV4-3 to TRBJ2-2, with D possibly TRBD2 on 5 matching bases. Trimming cost V 5 bases and J 4 bases, with 14 bases left between them. Germline V gene data show CDR1 as LGHNA and CDR2 as YSLEER. The CDR3 loop spans 15 amino acids. CDR3 sequence: CASSSEEALTGELFF. The CDR3 coding sequence is TGCGCCAGCAGCTCTGAGGAGGCCCTCACCGGGGAGCTGTTTTTT.

This clonotype occurred once. The CDR3 DNA is TGTGCCAGTAGAACGACCTCAGGGGATTCACCCCTCCACTTT. Its translation is CASRTTSGDSPLHF. The V gene is TRBV19, the J gene TRBJ1-6; possibly TRBD1 for D (6 bases). V was trimmed by 6 bases and J by 8 bases, leaving 14 bases between them. This CDR3 comprises 14 residues. Germline CDR1 reads LNHDA; CDR2 reads SQIVND (reference sequence).

J is TRBJ2-6 and V is TRBV3-1; D gene unclear. Germline loops: CDR1 LGHDT, CDR2 YNNKEL (reference sequence). The CDR3 runs 19 residues. Trimming stripped 0 bases from V and 0 bases from J, with 15 bases between. This chain's CDR3 is CASSQDIGVLYSGANVLTF. DNA of the CDR3: TGTGCCAGCAGCCAAGATATCGGAGTTCTATACTCTGGGGCCAACGTCCTGACTTTC. Looking up the rest from reference TRBV3-1 and TRBJ2-6 gives the full variable domain: DTAVSQTPKYLVTQMGNDKSIKCEQNLGHDTMYWYKQDSKKFLKIMFSYNNKELIINETVPNRFSPKSPDKAHLNLHINSLELGDSAVYFCASSQDIGVLYSGANVLTFGAGSRLTVL.

V and J are TRBV20-1 and TRBJ1-1; no definite D call. The germline V gene encodes CDR1 DFQATT and CDR2 SNEGSKA (reference sequence). The CDR3 has 10 residues. Trimming left V 3 bases short and J 8 bases short, with 7 bases between. The CDR3 spells CSASRAEAFF. CDR3 in DNA: TGCAGTGCTAGTAGGGCCGAAGCTTTCTTT.

This clonotype has a single count. The chain combines TRBV28 with TRBJ2-7; 7 nucleotides agree with TRBD1. V shed 2 bases and J 2 bases; nucleotides not matched to a gene: 6. This CDR3 has 15 amino acids. The V gene's germline CDR1 is MDHEN and CDR2 SYDVKM. DNA of the CDR3: TGTGCCAGCAGTTTAAAAGGGACAGAGACCTACGAGCAGTACTTC. Translation: CASSLKGTETYEQYF. Filled out from reference TRBV28 and TRBJ2-7, the complete variable domain reads DVKVTQSSRYLVKRTGEKVFLECVQDMDHENMFWYRQDPGLGLRLIYFSYDVKMKEKGDIPEGYSVSREKKERFSLILESASTNQTSMYLCASSLKGTETYEQYFGPGTRLTVT.

The chain is built from TRBV12-3 or TRBV12-4 and TRBJ2-5; D remains ambiguous. The CDR3 has 11 residues. Trimming took off 8 bases at V and 2 bases at J, with 6 bases between the two ends. The CDR3 protein is CASGVQETQYF. The CDR3 region has the DNA TGTGCCAGCGGGGTTCAAGAGACCCAGTACTTC.

The V and J genes are TRBV11-2 and TRBJ1-1; D remains unclear. This CDR3 has 13 residues. Per the germline V gene, CDR1 is SGHAT and CDR2 is FQNNGV. The V end lost 3 bases, the J end lost 8 bases, and 13 bases lay between the germline ends. The CDR3 nucleotides read TGTGCCAGCAGCTTCGTGAGGGATCGAGAAGCTTTCTTT. Amino acid sequence: CASSFVRDREAFF.

The rearrangement uses TRBV3-1 and TRBJ1-2, with 9 bases aligning to TRBD1. Trimming removed 4 bases from V and 6 bases from J; junction bases left unmatched: 9. This CDR3 region has 15 residues. CDR1 and CDR2 from the germline V gene are LGHDT and YNNKEL (reference sequence). The DNA for the CDR3 is TGTGCCAGCAGCCCTGGGACAGGGTCATGGAATGGCTACACCTTC. Its protein product is CASSPGTGSWNGYTF.

The rearrangement joins TRBV7-9 to TRBJ1-5; 9 bases agree with TRBD1. V trimming: 5 bases; J trimming: 4 bases; junction bases outside the gene matches: 3. This CDR3 is built from 14 residues. Germline lookup yields CDR1 SEHNR and CDR2 FQNEAQ (reference sequence). CDR3 loop: CASSTGQGNQPQHF. As DNA, the CDR3 is TGTGCCAGCAGCACCGGACAGGGGAATCAGCCCCAGCATTTT.

The sample holds one count of this clonotype. This chain uses TRBV13 with TRBJ2-7, with 7 bases that match TRBD1. This CDR3 spans 18 amino acids. Losses at the gene ends were 5 bases for V and 4 bases for J; bases not matched to a gene: 20. CDR1 and CDR2 (germline): PRHDT, FYEKMQ (reference sequence). This CDR3 reads CASSPRGSDRARRYEQYF. The DNA of the CDR3 is TGTGCCAGCAGCCCCAGAGGGTCCGACAGGGCCAGGAGGTACGAGCAGTACTTC.

The chain has TRBV20-1 and TRBJ1-3; D is ambiguous. Germline V lookup: CDR1 DFQATT, CDR2 SNEGSKA (reference sequence). The CDR3 is 14 residues long. Between the trimmed V and J ends, which lost 0 bases and 2 bases, there was a span of 8 bases. CDR3 loop: CSARDSKAGNTIYF. The CDR3, as DNA: TGCAGTGCTAGAGATTCCAAGGCTGGAAACACCATATATTTT.

The chain links TRBV12-3 or TRBV12-4 to TRBJ1-5; no firm D call. CDR3 size: 14 residues. Trimming shortened V by 2 bases and J by 6 bases, and 11 bases separated the two germline ends. CDR3 bases: TGTGCCAGCAGTTTAAGTCACAGAGGTCAGCCCCAGCATTTT. Protein: CASSLSHRGQPQHF.

The chain combines TRBV4-3 with TRBJ1-2; D remains ambiguous. Germline CDR1 and CDR2: LGHNA and YSLEER. Trimming removed 1 base from V and 14 bases from J, with 17 bases in between. The CDR3 totals 13 residues. CDR3 sequence (DNA): TGCGCCAGCAGCCAAGTGGATGAATGGGTCCCTACCTTC. It translates to CASSQVDEWVPTF.

The chain joins TRBV4-3 to TRBJ2-1; 13 nucleotides match TRBD2. Germline V gene data show CDR1 as LGHNA and CDR2 as YSLEER. CDR3 length: 16 residues. The ends lost 1 base at V and 8 bases at J; junction bases unmatched: 5. The CDR3 protein is CASSQGTSGGAHEQFF. The CDR3 bases are TGCGCCAGCAGCCAAGGAACTAGCGGGGGGGCCCATGAGCAGTTCTTC.

The chain recombines TRBV19 with TRBJ2-2; no clear D. The CDR3 covers 11 residues. V lost 5 bases and J lost 7, with 5 bases in between. CDR1 LNHDA and CDR2 SQIVND come from the germline V gene (reference sequence). CDR3 loop: CASSYNGELFF. The CDR3 DNA reads as TGTGCCAGTAGTTACAACGGGGAGCTGTTTTTT. Using reference TRBV19 and TRBJ2-2 for the parts outside the CDR3, the full variable domain is DGGITQSPKYLFRKEGQNVTLSCEQNLNHDAMYWYRQDPGQGLRLIYYSQIVNDFQKGDIAEGYSVSREKKESFPLTVTSAQKNPTAFYLCASSYNGELFFGEGSRLTVL.

The rearrangement links TRBV15 to TRBJ2-2; the D is unclear. This CDR3 contains 13 residues. Trimming took off 3 bases at V and 5 bases at J, with 7 bases between the two ends. Germline lookup yields CDR1 LNHNV and CDR2 YYDKDF (reference sequence). The CDR3 coding sequence is TGTGCCACCAGCAGGCGACAAACCGGGGAGCTGTTTTTT. It codes for CATSRRQTGELFF.

The table lists this clonotype with a count of one. The rearrangement joins TRBV7-6 to TRBJ2-7; 11 nucleotides line up with TRBD2. V was pared by 5 bases and J by 2 bases, with 11 bases of the junction left unmatched. The CDR3 has 17 residues. Per germline, CDR1 SGHVS and CDR2 FNYEAQ. For the CDR3, the DNA is TGTGCCAGCAGCGGCCGACTAGCGGGGCAAAACCCCTACGAGCAGTACTTC. This codes for CASSGRLAGQNPYEQYF. Filled out from reference TRBV7-6 and TRBJ2-7, the complete variable domain reads GAGVSQSPRYKVTKRGQDVALRCDPISGHVSLYWYRQALGQGPEFLTYFNYEAQQDKSGLPNDRFSAERPEGSISTLTIQRTEQRDSAMYRCASSGRLAGQNPYEQYFGPGTRLTVT.

The chain is built from TRBV9 and TRBJ2-4; D is perhaps TRBD1 (6 bases). This CDR3 region has 14 residues. V was pared by 4 bases and J by 7 bases, with 15 bases between. Germline CDR1 SGDLS, CDR2 YYNGEE. The CDR3 nucleotides are TGTGCCAGCAGCTCCGAAACAGGGAGTAACATTCAGTACTTC. This sequence encodes CASSSETGSNIQYF.

This rearrangement joins TRBV28 to TRBJ1-5; weak D call: TRBD1 (6 bases). Trimming took off 7 bases at V and 9 bases at J, with 10 bases between the two ends. The CDR3 contains 11 residues. Germline V CDR1 and CDR2: MDHEN, SYDVKM. CDR3 in amino acids: CASTGGGPQHF. CDR3 DNA sequence: TGTGCCAGCACGGGAGGGGGGCCCCAGCATTTT.

The chain recombines TRBV12-3 or TRBV12-4 with TRBJ2-5; 9 bases are a match to TRBD1. Trimming cost V 5 bases and J 5 bases; bases outside gene matches: 9. This CDR3 has 15 amino acids. Here the CDR3 DNA reads TGTGCCAGCAGTCCCCAGGGACAGGGCGGGGAGACCCAGTACTTC. This codes for CASSPQGQGGETQYF.